Listed below are T cell receptor beta chains from one sample, sequenced in a study of radiation and T cells in renal cell carcinoma. Using immunoSEQ multiplex PCR, the repertoire was profiled, and TCRdb retains in-frame clones only, with some absent. The sample lists some 75,000 clones, around 80% occurring once. Sequencing was performed on blood, taken from a patient whose treatment included radiotherapy and nephrectomy. The receptors shown here come from a man aged 60 to 69 with renal cell carcinoma. Each CDR3 is given with its conserved first and last residue. The D gene is left open where the match is weak. Size is stated for part of the rows, as once, few or many counts, or as a class when the clone is expanded.

TRBV6-5	TRBJ1-6	-	TRBD1	CASSQGQRNSPLHF	TGTGCCAGCAGTCAGGGACAGCGTAATTCACCCCTCCACTTT
TRBV5-1	TRBJ1-1	-	-	CASSLDEGRRYTEAFF	TGCGCCAGCAGCTTGGATGAGGGAAGGAGGTACACTGAAGCTTTCTTT
TRBV5-5	TRBJ2-3	-	TRBD2	CASSLGLAENTDTQYF	TGTGCCAGCAGCTTGGGACTAGCGGAGAACACAGATACGCAGTATTTT
TRBV7-3	TRBJ2-2	-	-	CASSSGTVNTGELFF	TGTGCCAGCAGTTCCGGGACGGTGAACACCGGGGAGCTGTTTTTT
TRBV10-3	TRBJ2-7	-	-	CAISEFGSSGTYEQYF	TGTGCCATCAGTGAGTTCGGTTCTTCCGGCACCTACGAGCAGTACTTC
TRBV4-3	TRBJ2-7	-	-	CASSQYITDSYEQYF	TGCGCCAGCAGCCAATACATTACGGACTCCTACGAGCAGTACTTC
TRBV20-1	TRBJ2-7	-	TRBD2	CGRGPYEQYF	TGCGGGAGGGGACCTTACGAGCAGTACTTC
TRBV5-1	TRBJ2-7	few	-	CASRTKEGSEQYF	TGCGCCAGCAGGACCAAAGAAGGCTCCGAGCAGTACTTC
TRBV7-9	TRBJ2-7	-	TRBD2	CASTGLAGEGEQYF	TGTGCCAGCACCGGACTAGCGGGAGAGGGCGAGCAGTACTTC
TRBV30	TRBJ2-7	-	TRBD2	CAWSVPGTTGYEQYF	TGTGCCTGGAGCGTTCCCGGGACTACCGGCTACGAGCAGTACTTC
TRBV2	TRBJ2-1	few	-	CASGGGEQFF	TGTGCCAGCGGGGGTGGTGAGCAGTTCTTC
TRBV27	TRBJ1-2	-	TRBD1	CASSPSRDRGRTPYGYTF	TGTGCCAGCAGTCCTTCCCGGGACAGGGGGCGAACCCCCTATGGCTACACCTTC
TRBV19	TRBJ1-1	-	-	CASSIEWSAWMNTEAFF	TGTGCCAGTAGTATAGAGTGGTCAGCGTGGATGAACACTGAAGCTTTCTTT
TRBV11-3	TRBJ2-2	-	-	CASSKRTNTGELFF	TGTGCCAGCAGTAAGCGGACGAACACCGGGGAGCTGTTTTTT
TRBV5-1	TRBJ2-1	-	-	CASSADGRLVEQFF	TGCGCCAGCAGCGCAGACGGACGCCTGGTTGAGCAGTTCTTC
TRBV15	TRBJ2-1	-	-	CATSRAASNEQFF	TGTGCCACCAGCAGAGCCGCTTCCAATGAGCAGTTCTTC
TRBV2	TRBJ2-5	-	-	CASSEENRETQYF	TGTGCCAGCAGTGAGGAAAATCGCGAGACCCAGTACTTC
TRBV28	TRBJ2-7	-	-	CASSSQGWEQYF	TGTGCCAGCAGTTCCCAAGGGTGGGAGCAGTACTTC
TRBV9	TRBJ2-1	once	-	CASSVQGTNEQFF	TGTGCCAGCAGCGTTCAGGGTACCAATGAGCAGTTCTTC
TRBV5-1	TRBJ2-4	-	TRBD2	CASSLLSGRAGKNIQYF	TGCGCCAGCAGCTTACTATCCGGGAGGGCGGGCAAAAACATTCAGTACTTC
TRBV6-5	TRBJ1-4	-	TRBD1	CASSWDSSTNEKLFF	TGTGCCAGCAGTTGGGACAGTTCAACTAATGAAAAACTGTTTTTT
TRBV12-5	TRBJ1-2	-	-	CASGLDYGYTF	TGTGCTAGTGGTTTGGACTATGGCTACACCTTC